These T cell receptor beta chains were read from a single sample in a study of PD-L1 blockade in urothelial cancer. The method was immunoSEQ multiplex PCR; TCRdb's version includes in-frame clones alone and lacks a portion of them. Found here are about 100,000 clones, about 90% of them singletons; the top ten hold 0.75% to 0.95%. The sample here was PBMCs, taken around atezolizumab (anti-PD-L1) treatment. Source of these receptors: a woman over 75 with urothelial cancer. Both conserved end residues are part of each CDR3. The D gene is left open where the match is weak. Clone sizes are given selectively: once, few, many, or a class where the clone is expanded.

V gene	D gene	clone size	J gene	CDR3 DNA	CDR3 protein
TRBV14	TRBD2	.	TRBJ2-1	TGTGCCAGCAGCGCAGCGGGAGGCTCCTACAATGAGCAGTTCTTC	CASSAAGGSYNEQFF
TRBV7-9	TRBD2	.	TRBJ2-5	TGTGCCAGCAGCAGCGCCACTAGCGGGAATTCTGAGACCCAGTACTTC	CASSSATSGNSETQYF
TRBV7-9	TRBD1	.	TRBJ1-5	TGTGCCAGCAGTATACAGGGGGCTCGCAATCAGCCCCAGCATTTT	CASSIQGARNQPQHF
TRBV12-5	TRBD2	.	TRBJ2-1	TGTGCTAGTGGTTTGGGCAGCGGGAGGGACAATGAGCAGTTCTTC	CASGLGSGRDNEQFF
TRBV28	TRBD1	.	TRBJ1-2	TGTGCCAGCAGTTTATCGGGACAGGGTGGGGATGGCTACACCTTC	CASSLSGQGGDGYTF
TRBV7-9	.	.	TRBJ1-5	TGTGCCAGCAGCTTAGTAGCTCAGCCCCAGCATTTT	CASSLVAQPQHF
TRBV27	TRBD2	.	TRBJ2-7	TGTGCCAGCAGCAGGACTAGCGGGAGGATCTACGAGCAGTACTTC	CASSRTSGRIYEQYF
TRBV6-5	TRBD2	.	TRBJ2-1	TGTGCCAGCAGACTAGCGGTTAACAATGAGCAGTTCTTC	CASRLAVNNEQFF
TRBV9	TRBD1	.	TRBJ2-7	TGTGCCAGCAGCGCCTTAGGGACAGCCCCCTACGAGCAGTACTTC	CASSALGTAPYEQYF
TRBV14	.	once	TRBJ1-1	TGTGCCAGCACTTACGGACAGAACACTGAAGCTTTCTTT	CASTYGQNTEAFF
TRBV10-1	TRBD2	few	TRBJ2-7	TGCGCCAGCAGTCAGACCCGAGCGGGATACGAGCAGTACTTC	CASSQTRAGYEQYF
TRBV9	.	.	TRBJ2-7	TGTGCCAGCAGCGTAGACCCTAGCTCCTCGGTGCAGTACTTC	CASSVDPSSSVQYF
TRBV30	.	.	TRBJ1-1	TGTGCCTGGAGTAGGGAGGGGTCCTACACTGAAGCTTTCTTT	CAWSREGSYTEAFF
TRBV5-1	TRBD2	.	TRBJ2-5	TGCGCCAGCAGCGCCCTAGCGGGAGGGGTTGAGACCCAGTACTTC	CASSALAGGVETQYF
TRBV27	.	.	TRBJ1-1	TGTGCCAGCAGTTTATCTAGCGGGGTACCGAACACTGAAGCTTTCTTT	CASSLSSGVPNTEAFF
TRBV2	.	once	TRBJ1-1	TGTGCCACAAACAGGGATATGAACACTGAAGCTTTCTTT	CATNRDMNTEAFF